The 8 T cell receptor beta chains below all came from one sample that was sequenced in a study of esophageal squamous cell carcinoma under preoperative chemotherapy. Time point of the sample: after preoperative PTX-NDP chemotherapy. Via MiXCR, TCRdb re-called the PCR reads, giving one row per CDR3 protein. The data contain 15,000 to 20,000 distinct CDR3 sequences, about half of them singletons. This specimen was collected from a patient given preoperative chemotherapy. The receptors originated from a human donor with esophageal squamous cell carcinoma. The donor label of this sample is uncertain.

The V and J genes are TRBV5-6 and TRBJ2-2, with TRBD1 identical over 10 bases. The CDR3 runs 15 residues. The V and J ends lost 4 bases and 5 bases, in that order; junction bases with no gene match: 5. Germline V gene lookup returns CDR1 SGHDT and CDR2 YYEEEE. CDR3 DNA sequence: TGTGCCAGCAGCGCCGGGACAGGGGAGACCGGGGAGCTGTTTTTT. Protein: CASSAGTGETGELFF.

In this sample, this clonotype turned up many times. The CDR3 here is CASSLGQGDEQYF. DNA of the CDR3: TGTGCCAGCAGCTTAGGGCAGGGAGACGAGCAGTACTTC. V and J are TRBV7-9 and TRBJ2-5; D may be TRBD1 or TRBD2 (5 bases each). The J call is doubtful: the DNA matches TRBJ2-7 better. The germline V gene has CDR1 SEHNR and CDR2 FQNEAQ (reference sequence). The length of the CDR3 is 13 residues.

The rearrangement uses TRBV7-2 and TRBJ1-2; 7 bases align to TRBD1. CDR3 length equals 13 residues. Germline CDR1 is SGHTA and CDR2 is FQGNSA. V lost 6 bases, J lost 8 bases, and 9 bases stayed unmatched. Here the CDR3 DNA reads TGTGCCAGCAGACCGACAGGGATCGGCGGCTACACCTTC. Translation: CASRPTGIGGYTF.

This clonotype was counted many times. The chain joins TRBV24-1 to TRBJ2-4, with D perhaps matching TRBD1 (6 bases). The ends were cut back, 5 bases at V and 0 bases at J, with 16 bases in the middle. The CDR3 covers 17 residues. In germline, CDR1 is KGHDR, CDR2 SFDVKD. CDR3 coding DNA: TGTGCCACCAGTGGCCCCCTGACAGGACTAGCCAAAAACATTCAGTACTTC. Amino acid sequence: CATSGPLTGLAKNIQYF.

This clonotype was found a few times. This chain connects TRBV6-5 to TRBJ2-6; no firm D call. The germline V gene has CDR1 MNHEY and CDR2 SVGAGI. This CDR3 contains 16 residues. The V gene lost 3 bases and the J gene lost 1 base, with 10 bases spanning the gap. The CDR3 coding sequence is TGTGCCAGCAGTTATCGGGCCGGGTCTGGGGCCAACGTCCTGACTTTC. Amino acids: CASSYRAGSGANVLTF.

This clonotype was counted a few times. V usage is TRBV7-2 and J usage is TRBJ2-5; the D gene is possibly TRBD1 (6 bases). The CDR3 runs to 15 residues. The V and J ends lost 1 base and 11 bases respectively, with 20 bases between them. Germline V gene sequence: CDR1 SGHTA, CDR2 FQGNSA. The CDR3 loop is CASSLGGSQGPRQYF. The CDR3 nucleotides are TGTGCCAGCAGCTTAGGAGGGTCACAGGGTCCGCGGCAGTACTTC.

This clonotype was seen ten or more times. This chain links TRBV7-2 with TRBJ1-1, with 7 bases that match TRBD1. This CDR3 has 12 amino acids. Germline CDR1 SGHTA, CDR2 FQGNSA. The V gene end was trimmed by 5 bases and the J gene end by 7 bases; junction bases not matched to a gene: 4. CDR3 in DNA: TGTGCCAGCAGCCGGGACAGAGGTGAAGCTTTCTTT. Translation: CASSRDRGEAFF.

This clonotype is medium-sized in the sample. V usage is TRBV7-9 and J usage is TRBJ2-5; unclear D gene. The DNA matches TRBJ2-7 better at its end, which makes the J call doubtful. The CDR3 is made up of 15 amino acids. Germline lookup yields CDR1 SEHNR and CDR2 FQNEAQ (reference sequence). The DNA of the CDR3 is TGTGCCAGCAGCTTAGGGGGTGTGGGTAGAGGCGAGCAGTACTTC. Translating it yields CASSLGGVGRGEQYF.